This T cell receptor beta chain is drawn from a study of cytomegalovirus exposure and HLA in healthy donors. Background on the study: Out of roughly 170 million T cells, an earlier analysis found around 120 million unique TCR beta sequences in total. Broader study findings: It is likely that the observed cluster of highly shared sequence variants was a sequencing artifact.

Everyone who donated was a healthy bone marrow donor. This CDR3 spans 14 amino acids. V dropped 1 base and J dropped 2 bases, with 8 bases sitting between them. Germline loops: CDR1 SGHVS, CDR2 FQNEAQ. This clone was picked up one time. Its antigen is not known. This PCR relied on a set of 60 Vbeta primers and 13 Jbeta primers. Some clones are missing from TCRdb's copy, which holds only in-frame ones; the method was immunoSEQ multiplex PCR. The sample contains about 140,000 clones, 78% of which appear only once. The TCR was taken from a male donor in good health and CMV-seronegative. Material for sequencing was PBMCs. The V and J genes are TRBV7-8 and TRBJ1-2, with D possibly being TRBD1 (6 bases). CDR3 sequence reads: CASSLGQGNYGYTF. The CDR3 nucleotides read TGTGCCAGCAGCTTAGGGCAGGGGAACTATGGCTACACCTTC.